This T cell receptor (beta chain) was sequenced in a study of cytomegalovirus exposure and HLA in healthy donors. Study outcomes and limitations: Among TCR beta chains of equal frequency, HLA-associated ones were more clonally expanded in a later analysis. According to reports, the classifier identified cytomegalovirus status with high specificity and sensitivity.

The PCR employed 60 Vbeta primers together with 13 Jbeta primers. Using immunoSEQ multiplex PCR, the repertoire was profiled, and TCRdb retains in-frame clones only, with some absent. The data show over 100,000 clones, 80% to 85% seen once. About this clone: The antigen is unknown. Relative to the germline gene, one junction end is altered; a read error may explain this.

Germline V gene sequence: CDR1 SGHRS, CDR2 YFSETQ. The CDR3 is 14 residues long. This chain joins TRBV5-1 and TRBJ2-1; 9 bases fit TRBD2. The sequence was obtained from a young man in good health and CMV-seropositive. Sequenced sample: PBMCs. CDR3 in DNA: TGCGCCAGCAGGTTGGAGCGGGGGGCCATCAAGCAGTTCTTC. This translates into CASRLERGAIKQFF.